These 25 T cell receptor beta chains originate from one sample sequenced in a study of metastatic and nonmetastatic thyroid tumors. Each patient went into thyroid surgery without having received any treatment. TCRdb re-clonotyped the PCR reads via MiXCR. This sample yields about 9,600 clones, of which 25% to 35% are seen a single time; around 5% belongs to the top ten. Specimen: tumor tissue. The receptor set was obtained from a female donor with papillary thyroid cancer or a benign thyroid nodule (not recorded which). Some clones in this sample may be carry-over from other donors' samples.

J is TRBJ2-1 and V is TRBV20-1; D gene uncertain. Trimming removed 6 bases from V and 6 bases from J, with 9 bases in between. CDR1 DFQATT and CDR2 SNEGSKA come from the germline V gene (reference sequence). This CDR3 region has 11 residues. The CDR3 is CSALWVNEQFF. The DNA of the CDR3 is TGCAGTGCCCTGTGGGTCAATGAGCAGTTCTTC.

The V gene is TRBV30, the J gene TRBJ1-3, with 8 bases that match TRBD1. CDR3 length: 13 amino acids. Germline V CDR1 and CDR2: GTSNPN, SVGIG (reference sequence). V was pared by 5 bases and J by 2 bases, with 2 bases of the junction left unmatched. CDR3 nucleotide sequence: TGTGCCTGGGAGGGACAGGCTGGAAACACCATATATTTT. This encodes CAWEGQAGNTIYF.

This clone rates as large (0.1 to 1%). Its ends do not fully match the called genes, so a read error is possible. The CDR3 loop reads CASSEGLAGGTNF. DNA for the CDR3: TGTGCCAGCAGTGAGGGACTAGCGGGAGGTACGAACTTC. The chain carries TRBV2 and TRBJ2-7; 15 bases are a match to TRBD2. Germline V gives CDR1 SNHLY, CDR2 FYNNEI. CDR3 size: 13 residues.

This clone was seen more than once but under ten times. This chain links TRBV7-8 with TRBJ1-4, with a weak D call TRBD1 (5 bases). V dropped 6 bases and J dropped 2 bases, with 22 bases sitting between them. Germline CDR1 SGHVS, CDR2 FQNEAQ. The length of the CDR3 is 18 residues. CDR3 loop: CASRTLGQADATNEKLFF. The CDR3 region has the DNA TGTGCCAGCAGAACCTTAGGACAAGCCGATGCGACTAATGAAAAACTGTTTTTT.

This clone was detected only a few times. The V call is TRBV11-2, the J call TRBJ2-1; tentatively, D is TRBD1 (6 bases). Germline CDR1 and CDR2: SGHAT and FQNNGV. Trimming stripped 11 bases from V and 0 bases from J, with 17 bases between. The CDR3 is 15 residues long. The chain's CDR3 is CAFGGDKISYNEQFF. CDR3 nucleotide sequence: TGTGCCTTCGGTGGGGACAAGATCTCCTACAATGAGCAGTTCTTC.

This clone is medium-sized (0.01 to 0.1%). The sample has other DNA sequences that encode this CDR3 too. The rearrangement joins TRBV6-1 to TRBJ2-2; the match to TRBD1 covers 8 bases. J gave up 5 bases and V 5 bases, and 1 base lay outside the gene matches. This CDR3 comprises 13 residues. Germline-derived CDR1 and CDR2 are MNHNS and SASEGT. CDR3 sequence reads: CASSRQGTGELFF. CDR3 sequence (DNA): TGTGCCAGCAGTCGACAGGGGACCGGGGAGCTGTTTTTT.

This clone counts as medium-sized. This rearrangement joins TRBV6-2 or TRBV6-3 to TRBJ2-1; a weak D match, TRBD2 (6 bases). The CDR3 is 17 residues long. V dropped 2 bases and J dropped 5 bases, with 19 bases sitting between them. Per the germline V gene, CDR1 is MNHEY and CDR2 is SVGEGT. CDR3 sequence reads: CASSYPNIRKRDNEQFF. As DNA, the CDR3 is TGTGCCAGCAGTTACCCCAATATAAGGAAGCGGGACAATGAGCAGTTCTTC.

This clone turned up a few times. This rearrangement joins TRBV27 to TRBJ2-3; TRBD1 aligns across 10 bases. J lost 3 bases, V lost 7 bases, and 7 bases had no gene match. The CDR3 has 15 residues. Germline CDR1 reads MNHEY; CDR2 reads SMNVEV (reference sequence). The CDR3 spells CASTPGQGRTDTQYF. CDR3 DNA sequence: TGTGCCAGCACCCCGGGACAGGGGCGGACAGATACGCAGTATTTT.

V and J are TRBV5-8 and TRBJ2-3, with D unresolved. The germline gives CDR1 SGHTS, CDR2 YDEGEE. Trimming pared 4 bases from V and 6 bases from J, leaving 9 bases between. This CDR3 comprises 12 residues. CDR3 region: CASSPNWDTQYF. For the CDR3, the DNA is TGTGCCAGCAGCCCCAACTGGGATACGCAGTATTTT.

This clone came up a few times. This chain's CDR3 is CASSQGIAGPINSPLHF. CDR3 DNA sequence: TGTGCCAGCAGCCAAGGTATAGCGGGACCGATAAATTCACCCCTCCACTTT. The rearrangement uses TRBV3-1 and TRBJ1-6; maybe TRBD1 (5 bases). Per the germline V gene, CDR1 is LGHDT and CDR2 is YNNKEL (reference sequence). This CDR3 is built from 17 residues. The V gene lost 1 base and the J gene lost 7 bases, with 17 bases spanning the gap.

Remarks on this clone: Germline and junction disagree at one end, which may indicate a read error. The chain has TRBV11-3 and TRBJ1-2; TRBD1 matches at 8 bases. Germline V lookup: CDR1 SGHNT, CDR2 YENEEA. The CDR3 has 16 amino acids. This CDR3 is CAISFLTGVIGYGYTF. CDR3 DNA: TGTGCCATCAGCTTCCTGACAGGGGTAATTGGCTATGGCTACACCTTC.

This clone showed up just a few times. This sequence joins TRBV30 and TRBJ1-2; 9 nucleotides match TRBD1. Looked up from germline, CDR1 is GTSNPN and CDR2 is SVGIG (reference sequence). V lost 5 bases, J lost 7 bases, and 14 bases stayed unmatched. CDR3 size: 15 residues. CDR3 coding DNA: TGTGCCTGGGGGAGGAGGGGACAGGGTGTATTTGGCTACACCTTC. It encodes CAWGRRGQGVFGYTF.

This chain connects TRBV2 to TRBJ1-2; D might be TRBD1 (6 bases). The length of the CDR3 is 13 residues. Trimming removed 4 bases from V and 6 bases from J, with 12 bases in between. Germline V CDR1 and CDR2: SNHLY, FYNNEI. CDR3 residues: CASSAGGLDGYTF. As DNA, the CDR3 is TGTGCCAGCAGTGCCGGGGGCCTAGATGGCTACACCTTC.

The chain joins TRBV12-3 or TRBV12-4 to TRBJ1-4, with a tentative D call TRBD1 (6 bases). Trimming stripped 6 bases from V and 7 bases from J, with 18 bases between. The CDR3 has 15 residues. CDR3 in amino acids: CASRGADPMGEKLFF. The DNA for the CDR3 is TGTGCCAGCAGGGGGGCGGACCCCATGGGTGAAAAACTGTTTTTT.

The chain combines TRBV6-5 with TRBJ2-2, with unresolved D. Germline V gene lookup returns CDR1 MNHEY and CDR2 SVGAGI. The CDR3 spans 13 residues. Trimming left V 2 bases short and J 4 bases short, with 5 bases between. DNA for the CDR3: TGTGCCAGCAGTTACCGACGCACCGGGGAGCTGTTTTTT. Protein product: CASSYRRTGELFF.

By its share, this clone is medium-sized. The CDR3 here is CASSSGQVETQYF. The CDR3 region has the DNA TGTGCCAGCAGCTCCGGACAGGTGGAGACCCAGTACTTC. This chain links TRBV5-8 with TRBJ2-5, with TRBD1 matching over 7 bases. J gave up 5 bases and V 3 bases, and 4 bases lay outside the gene matches. This CDR3 is 13 amino acids long. The germline gives CDR1 SGHTS, CDR2 YDEGEE.

The chain carries TRBV9 and TRBJ2-3, with 7 bases that match TRBD2. CDR1 is SGDLS, CDR2 YYNGEE, per germline. With 4 bases clipped from V and 2 bases from J, the junction kept 7 bases outside the gene matches. This CDR3 region has 15 residues. The CDR3 sequence is CASSPHSGSTDTQYF. As DNA, the CDR3 is TGTGCCAGCAGCCCCCATAGCGGGTCCACAGATACGCAGTATTTT.

In this sample, this clone is medium-sized. The chain is built from TRBV6-5 and TRBJ1-3, with D possibly matching TRBD1 (6 bases). The CDR3 consists of 20 residues. Trimming removed 0 bases from V and 4 bases from J, with 25 bases in between. In germline, CDR1 is MNHEY, CDR2 SVGAGI. CDR3 bases: TGTGCCAGCAGTTACTCTCGAATCTCCGGGACATTCGGCTTGGGAAACACCATATATTTT. This translates into CASSYSRISGTFGLGNTIYF.

This clone is labeled medium-sized. The chain couples TRBV7-2 to TRBJ2-2; 15 bases align to TRBD2. J lost 3 bases, V lost 3 bases, and 5 bases had no gene match. This CDR3 region has 18 residues. CDR1 and CDR2 from the germline V gene are SGHTA and FQGNSA. For the CDR3, the DNA is TGTGCCAGCAGCTTCGGACTAGCGGGAGGGCCTTACACCGGGGAGCTGTTTTTT. It specifies CASSFGLAGGPYTGELFF.

This chain joins TRBV24-1 and TRBJ2-1; D call uncertain. The CDR3 extends over 14 amino acids. Germline CDR1 and CDR2: KGHDR and SFDVKD. V was trimmed by 5 bases and J by 0 bases, leaving 7 bases between them. As DNA, the CDR3 is TGTGCCACCAGTGCACTCGCCTCCTACAATGAGCAGTTCTTC. Its protein is CATSALASYNEQFF.

V is TRBV20-1 and J is TRBJ2-3; D gene unclear. Trimming stripped 6 bases from V and 6 bases from J, with 13 bases between. Germline CDR1 reads DFQATT; CDR2 reads SNEGSKA (reference sequence). The CDR3 is 12 amino acids. CDR3 nucleotides: TGCAGTGCAAGGCTAGTGATGGATACGCAGTATTTT. This gives the protein CSARLVMDTQYF.

V and J are TRBV5-1 and TRBJ2-7; possibly TRBD2 for D (5 bases). The V end was cut by 1 base, the J end by 3 bases, with 5 bases between. The length of the CDR3 is 12 residues. Germline V gene data show CDR1 as SGHRS and CDR2 as YFSETQ. CDR3 loop: CASSLTSYEQYF. CDR3 bases: TGCGCCAGCAGCTTGACTAGCTACGAGCAGTACTTC.

This clone rates as medium-sized. The chain recombines TRBV20-1 with TRBJ2-2, with a weak D call TRBD1 (6 bases). This CDR3 region has 13 residues. The V end lost 6 bases, the J end lost 0 bases, and 8 bases lay between the germline ends. CDR1 and CDR2 from the germline V gene are DFQATT and SNEGSKA (reference sequence). CDR3 sequence (DNA): TGCAGTGCCCGGGACACGAACACCGGGGAGCTGTTTTTT. Translated: CSARDTNTGELFF.

By sample share, this clone is medium-sized. The V and J genes are TRBV3-1 and TRBJ1-1; 8 bases match TRBD1. CDR1 LGHDT and CDR2 YNNKEL come from the germline V gene (reference sequence). V was clipped by 0 bases and J by 4 bases; unmatched bases: 4. The CDR3 consists of 15 residues. DNA for the CDR3: TGTGCCAGCAGCCAAGAACCCAGGGGGCTCACTGAAGCTTTCTTT. It codes for CASSQEPRGLTEAFF.

This clone appeared a few times. The rearrangement joins TRBV6-1 to TRBJ2-7; perhaps TRBD2 as D (6 bases). V lost 5 bases and J 2 bases, leaving 13 bases between the germline ends. Germline loops: CDR1 MNHNS, CDR2 SASEGT. This CDR3 is 14 amino acids long. CDR3 amino acids: CASSPGLAAYEQYF. DNA of the CDR3: TGTGCCAGCAGTCCGGGACTTGCAGCCTACGAGCAGTACTTC.